The present TCR beta chain was sequenced within a study of cytomegalovirus exposure and HLA in healthy donors. Study-level background: HLA-typed donors contributed 80 million to 85 million unique TCRs, which were held in an early data release. Study-level results: Later on, a genetic analysis was performed. It linked a missense variant in DCLRE1C with V- and J-gene trimming of TCR beta. Productive rates of about 90% or about 30% were seen for most TCR beta V segments in an earlier analysis.

Comment on this clone: Antigen: not known.

This CDR3 comprises 15 residues. In germline, CDR1 is SGHTS, CDR2 YDEGEE. Unmatched junction bases numbered 12, after V lost 1 base and J lost 10 bases. The PCR had 60 Vbeta and 13 Jbeta primers. TCRdb keeps only in-frame clones here, not all; method: immunoSEQ multiplex PCR. The sample gives roughly 100,000 clones, roughly 83% of which show up once; about 3.1% is in the top ten. The TCR comes from a male donor in good health and CMV-seropositive. The material sequenced was PBMCs. The chain carries TRBV5-8 and TRBJ1-2; 8 bases match TRBD1. DNA of the CDR3: TGTGCCAGCAGCTTGTCGTGGACAGGGCGCGGAGCCTACACCTTC. Translation gives CASSLSWTGRGAYTF.